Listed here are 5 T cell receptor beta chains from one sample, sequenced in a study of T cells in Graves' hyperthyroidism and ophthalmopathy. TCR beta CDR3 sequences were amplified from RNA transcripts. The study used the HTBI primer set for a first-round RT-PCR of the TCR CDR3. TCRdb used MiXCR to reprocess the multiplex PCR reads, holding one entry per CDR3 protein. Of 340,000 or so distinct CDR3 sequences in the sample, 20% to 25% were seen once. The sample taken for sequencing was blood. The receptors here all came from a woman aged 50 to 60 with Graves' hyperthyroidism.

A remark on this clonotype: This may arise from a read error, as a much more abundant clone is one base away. The CDR3, as DNA: TGTGCCAGCAGCTCGGACAGGGCCCGGCCCCAGCATTTT. Amino acids: CASSSDRARPQHF. The chain joins TRBV7-8 to TRBJ1-5, with 8 bases identical to TRBD1. Losses at the gene ends were 4 bases for V and 9 bases for J; bases not matched to a gene: 5. The CDR3 is 13 amino acids. CDR1 SGHVS and CDR2 FQNEAQ come from the germline V gene.

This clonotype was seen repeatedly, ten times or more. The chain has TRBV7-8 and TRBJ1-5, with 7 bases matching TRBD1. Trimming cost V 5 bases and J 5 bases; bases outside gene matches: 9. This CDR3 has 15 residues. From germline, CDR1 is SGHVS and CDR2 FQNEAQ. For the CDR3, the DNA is TGTGCCAGCAGCGAGTCACGGGACAGTCATCAGCCCCAGCATTTT. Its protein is CASSESRDSHQPQHF.

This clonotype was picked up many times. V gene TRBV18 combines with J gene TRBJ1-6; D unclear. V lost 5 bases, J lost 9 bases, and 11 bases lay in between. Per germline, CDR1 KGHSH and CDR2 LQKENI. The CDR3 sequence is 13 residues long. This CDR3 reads CASSGGPLSPLHF. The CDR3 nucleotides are TGTGCCAGCTCAGGAGGACCCCTTTCACCCCTCCACTTT. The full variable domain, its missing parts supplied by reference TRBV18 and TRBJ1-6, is NAGVMQNPRHLVRRRGQEARLRCSPMKGHSHVYWYRQLPEEGLKFMVYLQKENIIDESGMPKERFSAEFPKEGPSILRIQQVVRGDSAAYFCASSGGPLSPLHFGNGTRLTVT.

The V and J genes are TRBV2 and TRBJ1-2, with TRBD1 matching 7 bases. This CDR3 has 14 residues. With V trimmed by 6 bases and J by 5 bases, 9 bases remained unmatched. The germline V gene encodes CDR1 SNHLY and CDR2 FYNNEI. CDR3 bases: TGTGCCAGCAGCCCCGCCGGGACAGATTATGGCTACACCTTC. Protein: CASSPAGTDYGYTF.

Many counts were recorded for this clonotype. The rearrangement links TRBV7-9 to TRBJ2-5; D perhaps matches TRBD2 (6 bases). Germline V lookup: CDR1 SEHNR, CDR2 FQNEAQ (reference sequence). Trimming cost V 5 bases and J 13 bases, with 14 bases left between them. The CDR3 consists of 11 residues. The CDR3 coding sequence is TGTGCCAGCAGCCAAGGGACTCCCGTGTACTTC. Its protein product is CASSQGTPVYF.